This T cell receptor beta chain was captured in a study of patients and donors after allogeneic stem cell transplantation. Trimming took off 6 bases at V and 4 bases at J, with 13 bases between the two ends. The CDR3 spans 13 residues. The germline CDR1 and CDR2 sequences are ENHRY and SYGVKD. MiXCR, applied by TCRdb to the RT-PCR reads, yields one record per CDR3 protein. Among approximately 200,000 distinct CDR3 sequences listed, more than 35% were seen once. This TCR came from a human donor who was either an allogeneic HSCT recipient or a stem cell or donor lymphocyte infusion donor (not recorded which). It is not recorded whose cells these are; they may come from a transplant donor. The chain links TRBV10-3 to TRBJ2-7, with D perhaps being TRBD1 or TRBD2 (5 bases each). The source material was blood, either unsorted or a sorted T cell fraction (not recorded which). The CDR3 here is CAISPGQGYEQYF. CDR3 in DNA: TGTGCCATCAGCCCGGGGCAGGGATACGAGCAGTACTTC.